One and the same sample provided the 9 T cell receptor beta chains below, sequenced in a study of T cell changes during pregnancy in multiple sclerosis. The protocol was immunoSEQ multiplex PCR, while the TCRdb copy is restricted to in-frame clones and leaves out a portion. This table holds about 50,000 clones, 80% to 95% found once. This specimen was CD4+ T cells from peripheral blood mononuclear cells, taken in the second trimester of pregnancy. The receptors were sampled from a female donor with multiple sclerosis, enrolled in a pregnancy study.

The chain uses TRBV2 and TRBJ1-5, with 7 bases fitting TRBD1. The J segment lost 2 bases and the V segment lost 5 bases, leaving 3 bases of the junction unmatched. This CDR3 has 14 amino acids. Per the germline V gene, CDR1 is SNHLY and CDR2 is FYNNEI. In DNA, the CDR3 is TGTGCCAGCAGTAGACAGGGAGGCAATCAGCCCCAGCATTTT. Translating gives CASSRQGGNQPQHF.

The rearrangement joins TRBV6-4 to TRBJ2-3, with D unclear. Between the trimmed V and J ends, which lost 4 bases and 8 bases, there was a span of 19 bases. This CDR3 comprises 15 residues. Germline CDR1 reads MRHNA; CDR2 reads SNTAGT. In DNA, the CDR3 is TGTGCCAGCAGTGCGGTGTCGGGTGGTCGTGGTACGCAGTATTTT. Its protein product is CASSAVSGGRGTQYF.

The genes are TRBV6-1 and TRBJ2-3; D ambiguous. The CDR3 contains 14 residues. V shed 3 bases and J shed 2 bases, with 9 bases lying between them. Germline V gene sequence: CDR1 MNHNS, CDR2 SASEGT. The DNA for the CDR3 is TGTGCCAGCAGTGAGTACTCCGTCACAGATACGCAGTATTTT. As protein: CASSEYSVTDTQYF.

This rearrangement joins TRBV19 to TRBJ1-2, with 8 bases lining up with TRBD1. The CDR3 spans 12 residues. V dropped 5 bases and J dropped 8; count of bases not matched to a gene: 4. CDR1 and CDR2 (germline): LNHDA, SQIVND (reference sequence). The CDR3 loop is CASSGDRWGYTF. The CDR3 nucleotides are TGTGCCAGTAGTGGGGACAGGTGGGGCTACACCTTC.

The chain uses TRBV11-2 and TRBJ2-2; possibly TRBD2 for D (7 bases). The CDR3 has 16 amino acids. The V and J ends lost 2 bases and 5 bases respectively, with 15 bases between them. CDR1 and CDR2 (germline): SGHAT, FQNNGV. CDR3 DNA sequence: TGTGCCAGCAGCTTAAGGGGGGGGGCCTGGACCGGGGAGCTGTTTTTT. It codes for CASSLRGGAWTGELFF.

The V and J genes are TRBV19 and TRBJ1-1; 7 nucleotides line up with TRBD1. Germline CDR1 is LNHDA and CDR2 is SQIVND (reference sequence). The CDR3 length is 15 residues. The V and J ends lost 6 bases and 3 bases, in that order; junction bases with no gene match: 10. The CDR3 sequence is CASSKRGRGDTEAFF. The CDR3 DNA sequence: TGTGCCAGTAGCAAAAGGGGCAGGGGGGACACTGAAGCTTTCTTT.

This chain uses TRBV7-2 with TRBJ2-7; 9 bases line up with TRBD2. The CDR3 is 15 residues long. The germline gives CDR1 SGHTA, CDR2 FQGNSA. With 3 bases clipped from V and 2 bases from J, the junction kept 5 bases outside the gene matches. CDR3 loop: CASSFLGGGAYEQYF. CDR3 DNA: TGTGCCAGCAGCTTCTTGGGCGGGGGGGCCTACGAGCAGTACTTC.

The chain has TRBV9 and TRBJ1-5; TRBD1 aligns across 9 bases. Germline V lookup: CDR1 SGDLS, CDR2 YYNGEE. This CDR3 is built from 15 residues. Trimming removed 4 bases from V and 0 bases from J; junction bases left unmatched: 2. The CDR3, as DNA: TGTGCCAGCAGCATGGACAGGGGTAGCAATCAGCCCCAGCATTTT. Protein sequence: CASSMDRGSNQPQHF. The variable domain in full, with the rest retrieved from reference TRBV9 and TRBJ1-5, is DSGVTQTPKHLITATGQRVTLRCSPRSGDLSVYWYQQSLDQGLQFLIQYYNGEERAKGNILERFSAQQFPDLHSELNLSSLELGDSALYFCASSMDRGSNQPQHFGDGTRLSIL.

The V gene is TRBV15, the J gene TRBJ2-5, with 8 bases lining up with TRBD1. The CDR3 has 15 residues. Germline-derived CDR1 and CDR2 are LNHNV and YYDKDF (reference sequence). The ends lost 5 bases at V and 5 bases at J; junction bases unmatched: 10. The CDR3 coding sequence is TGTGCCACCAGCTTGGACAGGGTATTTTTGGAGACCCAGTACTTC. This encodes CATSLDRVFLETQYF.